The 9 T cell receptor beta chains listed next were all sequenced from one sample in a study of blood T cell repertoires in COVID-19. Clones were read by immunoSEQ multiplex PCR, and TCRdb kept only the in-frame ones, dropping some. The sample records 50,000 to 65,000 clones, about four fifths being singletons. The sequenced material came from peripheral blood. The receptors derive from a man aged 55 to 70 with COVID-19, enrolled during active disease.

This sequence joins TRBV9 and TRBJ1-1; TRBD1 agrees at 7 bases. Germline V gene lookup returns CDR1 SGDLS and CDR2 YYNGEE. J lost 0 bases, V lost 3 bases, and 14 bases had no gene match. This CDR3 spans 18 amino acids. In DNA form, the CDR3 reads TGTGCCAGCAGCGCGGACGACCGACAGGGAAGCATGAACACTGAAGCTTTCTTT. Amino acids: CASSADDRQGSMNTEAFF. The full variable domain, completed using reference TRBV9 and TRBJ1-1, is DSGVTQTPKHLITATGQRVTLRCSPRSGDLSVYWYQQSLDQGLQFLIQYYNGEERAKGNILERFSAQQFPDLHSELNLSSLELGDSALYFCASSADDRQGSMNTEAFFGQGTRLTVV.

The chain combines TRBV5-1 with TRBJ1-1, with D unclear. CDR1 and CDR2 from the germline V gene are SGHRS and YFSETQ. This CDR3 is built from 14 residues. V lost 0 bases and J lost 1, with 7 bases in between. The CDR3, as DNA: TGCGCCAGCAGCTTGGTACGGGGGAACACTGAAGCTTTCTTT. It is translated as CASSLVRGNTEAFF.

There are a few counts of this clone. The chain has TRBV5-1 and TRBJ2-7, with TRBD1 identical over 12 bases. This CDR3 has 14 residues. Germline-derived CDR1 and CDR2 are SGHRS and YFSETQ. Germline trimming cut 3 bases from V and 6 bases from J; bases unmatched to any gene: 4. CDR3 amino acids: CASSSGTGGVEQYF. CDR3 bases: TGCGCCAGCAGCTCCGGGACAGGGGGCGTCGAGCAGTACTTC.

The chain joins TRBV20-1 to TRBJ2-5; D is ambiguous. CDR1 is DFQATT, CDR2 SNEGSKA, per germline (reference sequence). The CDR3 runs 10 residues. With 6 bases removed from V and 5 bases from J, the gap between germline ends came to 7 bases. The CDR3 spells CSAYGETQYF. In DNA, the CDR3 is TGCAGTGCCTACGGGGAGACCCAGTACTTC.

The V call is TRBV5-6, the J call TRBJ2-3, with D unresolved. The CDR3 extends over 11 amino acids. Trimming shortened V by 1 base and J by 6 bases, and 3 bases separated the two germline ends. Germline loops: CDR1 SGHDT, CDR2 YYEEEE. Here the CDR3 DNA reads TGTGCCAGCAGCTTGCGGGATACGCAGTATTTT. Its translation is CASSLRDTQYF. Full variable domain (outside the CDR3, taken from reference TRBV5-6 and TRBJ2-3): DAGVTQSPTHLIKTRGQQVTLRCSPKSGHDTVSWYQQALGQGPQFIFQYYEEEERQRGNFPDRFSGHQFPNYSSELNVNALLLGDSALYLCASSLRDTQYFGPGTRLTVL.

The V gene is TRBV28, the J gene TRBJ1-2, with TRBD1 matching 9 bases. The J segment lost 8 bases and the V segment lost 2 bases, leaving 12 bases of the junction unmatched. Germline CDR1 is MDHEN and CDR2 is SYDVKM. The CDR3 spans 16 residues. The CDR3 nucleotides read TGTGCCAGCAGTTTACCTCCGGGACAGGGACCGTGGGGCTACACCTTC. This translates into CASSLPPGQGPWGYTF.

This clone appeared once. The rearrangement joins TRBV9 to TRBJ1-3; possibly TRBD1 for D (6 bases). Trimming pared 2 bases from V and 8 bases from J, leaving 11 bases between. CDR3 length: 13 amino acids. Germline CDR1 and CDR2: SGDLS and YYNGEE. Here the CDR3 reads CASSVQGSDTIYF. The CDR3 DNA sequence: TGTGCCAGCAGCGTCCAGGGGTCAGACACCATATATTTT.

This chain links TRBV25-1 with TRBJ1-1; D may be TRBD1 (6 bases). V lost 0 bases, J lost 2 bases, and 13 bases lay in between. The CDR3 runs to 16 residues. CDR1 and CDR2 from the germline V gene are MGHDK and SYGVNS. The CDR3 DNA reads as TGTGCCAGCAGTGAATATGGTGGGGGACATAACACTGAAGCTTTCTTT. Translated: CASSEYGGGHNTEAFF.

The rearrangement links TRBV18 to TRBJ1-2, with 7 bases identical to TRBD1. The length of the CDR3 is 13 residues. Germline V lookup: CDR1 KGHSH, CDR2 LQKENI. V dropped 2 bases and J dropped 3; count of bases not matched to a gene: 0. CDR3 residues: CASSPGTDYGYTF. CDR3 in DNA: TGTGCCAGCTCACCAGGGACAGACTATGGCTACACCTTC.